The T cell receptor (beta chain) under discussion was sequenced for a study of PD-L1 blockade in urothelial cancer. Study background: The researchers analyzed blood 3 weeks (second dose) and 6 weeks after treatment start.

Sequencing was performed with immunoSEQ multiplex PCR; in TCRdb, only in-frame clones are kept and a portion is missing. There are tens of thousands of clones in the sample; 90% occur only once, and 1.5% to 2% lies in the top ten. Time point denoted: pretreatment peripheral blood. Peripheral blood mononuclear cells were collected from every patient before and during treatment, yielding between 1 and 8 samples per patient. Only one count was recorded for this clone. Its cognate antigen is unknown. Study findings and constraints: When measured at 3 weeks, tumor-associated blood clones expanded more in durable-benefit patients.

The V gene end was trimmed by 0 bases and the J gene end by 5 bases; junction bases not matched to a gene: 10. The CDR3 extends over 18 amino acids. Germline CDR1 SGHTA, CDR2 FQGNSA. The chain combines TRBV7-2 with TRBJ2-5; 12 positions agree with TRBD1. This TCR was recovered from a man in his 60s with urothelial cancer. This sample comprised PBMCs, obtained around atezolizumab (anti-PD-L1) treatment. This chain's CDR3 is CASSLARSGTGGWETQYF. The CDR3 DNA is TGTGCCAGCAGCTTAGCCAGGTCCGGGACAGGGGGCTGGGAGACCCAGTACTTC. Looking up the rest from reference TRBV7-2 and TRBJ2-5 gives the full variable domain: GAGVSQSPSNKVTEKGKDVELRCDPISGHTALYWYRQSLGQGLEFLIYFQGNSAPDKSGLPSDRFSAERTGGSVSTLTIQRTQQEDSAVYLCASSLARSGTGGWETQYFGPGTRLLVL.